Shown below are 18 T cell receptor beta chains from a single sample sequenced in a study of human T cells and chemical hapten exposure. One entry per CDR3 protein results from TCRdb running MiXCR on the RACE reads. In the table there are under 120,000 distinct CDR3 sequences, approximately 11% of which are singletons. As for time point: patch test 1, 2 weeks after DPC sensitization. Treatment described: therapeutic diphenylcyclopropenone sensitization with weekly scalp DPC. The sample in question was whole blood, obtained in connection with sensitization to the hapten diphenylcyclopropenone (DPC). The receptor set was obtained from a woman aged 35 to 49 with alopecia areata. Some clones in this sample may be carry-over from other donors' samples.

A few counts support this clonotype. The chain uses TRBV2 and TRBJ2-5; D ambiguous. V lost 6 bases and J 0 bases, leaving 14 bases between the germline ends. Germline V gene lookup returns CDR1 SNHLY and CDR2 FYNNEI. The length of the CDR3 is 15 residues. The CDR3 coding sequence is TGTGCCAGCAGGAACCTCCTAGGAAACCAAGAGACCCAGTACTTC. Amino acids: CASRNLLGNQETQYF.

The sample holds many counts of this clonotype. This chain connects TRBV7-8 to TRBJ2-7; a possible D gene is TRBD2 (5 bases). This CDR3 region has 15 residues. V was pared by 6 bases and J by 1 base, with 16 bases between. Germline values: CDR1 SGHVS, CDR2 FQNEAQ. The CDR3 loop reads CASSSTSGMSYEQYF. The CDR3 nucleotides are TGTGCCAGCAGTTCCACGAGCGGAATGTCCTACGAGCAGTACTTC.

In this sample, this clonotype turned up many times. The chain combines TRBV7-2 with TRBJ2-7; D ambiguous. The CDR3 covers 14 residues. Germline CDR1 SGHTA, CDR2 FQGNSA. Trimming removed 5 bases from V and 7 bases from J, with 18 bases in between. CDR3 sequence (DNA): TGTGCCAGCAGCCCAGGACCGGTTGCCGGGGAGCAGTACTTC. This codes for CASSPGPVAGEQYF. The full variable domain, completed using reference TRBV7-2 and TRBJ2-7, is GAGVSQSPSNKVTEKGKDVELRCDPISGHTALYWYRQSLGQGLEFLIYFQGNSAPDKSGLPSDRFSAERTGGSVSTLTIQRTQQEDSAVYLCASSPGPVAGEQYFGPGTRLTVT.

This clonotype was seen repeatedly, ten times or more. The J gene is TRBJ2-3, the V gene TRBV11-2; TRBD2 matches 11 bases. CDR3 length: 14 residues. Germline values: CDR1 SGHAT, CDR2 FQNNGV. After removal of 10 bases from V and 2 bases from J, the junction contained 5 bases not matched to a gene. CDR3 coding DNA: TGTGCCACCGGGACTAGCGGCTTCACAGATACGCAGTATTTT. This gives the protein CATGTSGFTDTQYF.

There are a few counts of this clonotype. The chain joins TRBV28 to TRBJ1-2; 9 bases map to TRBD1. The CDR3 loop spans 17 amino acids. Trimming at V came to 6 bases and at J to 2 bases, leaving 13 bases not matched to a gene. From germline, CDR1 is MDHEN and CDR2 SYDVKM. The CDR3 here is CASSRTGTGSNNYGYTF. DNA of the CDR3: TGTGCCAGCAGCCGGACCGGGACAGGGAGTAACAACTATGGCTACACCTTC.

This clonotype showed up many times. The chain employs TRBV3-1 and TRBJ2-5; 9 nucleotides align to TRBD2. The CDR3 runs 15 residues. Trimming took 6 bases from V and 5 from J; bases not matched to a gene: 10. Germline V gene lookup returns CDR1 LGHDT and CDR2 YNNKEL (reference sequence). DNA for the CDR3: TGTGCCAGCAGACTGGGACTAGCATCGGGGGAGACCCAGTACTTC. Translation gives CASRLGLASGETQYF.

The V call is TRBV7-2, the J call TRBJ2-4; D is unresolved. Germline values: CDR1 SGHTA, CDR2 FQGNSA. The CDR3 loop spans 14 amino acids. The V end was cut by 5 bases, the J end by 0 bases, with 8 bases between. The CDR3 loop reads CASSPIGAKNIQYF. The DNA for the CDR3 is TGTGCCAGCAGCCCAATCGGAGCCAAAAACATTCAGTACTTC.

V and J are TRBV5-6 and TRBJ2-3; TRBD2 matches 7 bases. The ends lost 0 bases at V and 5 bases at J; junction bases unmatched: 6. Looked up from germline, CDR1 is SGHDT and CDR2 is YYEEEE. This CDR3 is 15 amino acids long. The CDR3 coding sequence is TGTGCCAGCAGCTTGGCGGCGGGAGCGGTAGATACGCAGTATTTT. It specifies CASSLAAGAVDTQYF.

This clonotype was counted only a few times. The CDR3 DNA is TGTGCCAGCAGTGGGGGACAGGGATACACCGGGGAGCTGTTTTTT. It encodes CASSGGQGYTGELFF. J is TRBJ2-2 and V is TRBV2, with TRBD1 identical over 9 bases. V trimming: 4 bases; J trimming: 3 bases; junction bases outside the gene matches: 3. Germline lookup yields CDR1 SNHLY and CDR2 FYNNEI. This CDR3 has 15 amino acids.

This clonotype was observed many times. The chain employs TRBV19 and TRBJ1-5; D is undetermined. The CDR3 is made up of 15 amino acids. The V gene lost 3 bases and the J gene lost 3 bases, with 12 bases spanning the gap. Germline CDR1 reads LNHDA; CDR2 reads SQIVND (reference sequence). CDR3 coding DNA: TGTGCCAGTAGTATTTCGGGCCAGCCCAATCAGCCCCAGCATTTT. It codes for CASSISGQPNQPQHF.

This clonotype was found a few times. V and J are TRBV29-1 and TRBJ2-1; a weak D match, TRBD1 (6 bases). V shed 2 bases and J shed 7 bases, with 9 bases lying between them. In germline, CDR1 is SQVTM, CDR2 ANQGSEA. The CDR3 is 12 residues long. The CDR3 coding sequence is TGCAGCGTTGAACGCAGGGGTAATGAGCAGTTCTTC. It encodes CSVERRGNEQFF.

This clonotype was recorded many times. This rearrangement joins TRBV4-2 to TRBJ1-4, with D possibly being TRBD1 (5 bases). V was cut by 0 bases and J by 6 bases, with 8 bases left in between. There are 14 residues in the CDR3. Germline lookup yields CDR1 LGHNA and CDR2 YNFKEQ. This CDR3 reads CASSQDGAYEKLFF. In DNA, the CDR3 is TGTGCCAGCAGCCAAGATGGGGCTTATGAAAAACTGTTTTTT.

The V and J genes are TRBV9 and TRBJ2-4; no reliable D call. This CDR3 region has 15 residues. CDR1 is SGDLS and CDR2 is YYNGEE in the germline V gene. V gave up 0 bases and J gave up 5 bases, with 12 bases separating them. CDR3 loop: CASSVDPVFENIQYF. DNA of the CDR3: TGTGCCAGCAGCGTAGACCCGGTTTTCGAAAACATTCAGTACTTC. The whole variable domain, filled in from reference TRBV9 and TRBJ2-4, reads DSGVTQTPKHLITATGQRVTLRCSPRSGDLSVYWYQQSLDQGLQFLIQYYNGEERAKGNILERFSAQQFPDLHSELNLSSLELGDSALYFCASSVDPVFENIQYFGAGTRLSVL.

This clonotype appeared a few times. The CDR3 DNA sequence: TGTGCCAGCAGCCCATGGACAGGGCGGAACACTGAAGCTTTCTTT. This codes for CASSPWTGRNTEAFF. V and J are TRBV5-4 and TRBJ1-1; 8 bases are a match to TRBD1. This CDR3 has 15 amino acids. J gave up 1 base and V 4 bases, and 6 bases lay outside the gene matches. Germline loops: CDR1 SGHNT, CDR2 YYREEE (reference sequence).

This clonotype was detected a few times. CDR3 in amino acids: CSARDRSGSFYNEQFF. CDR3 DNA: TGCAGTGCTAGAGACCGTAGCGGGAGCTTCTACAATGAGCAGTTCTTC. This rearrangement joins TRBV20-1 to TRBJ2-1; 9 nucleotides align to TRBD2. Germline CDR1 reads DFQATT; CDR2 reads SNEGSKA (reference sequence). The CDR3 contains 16 residues. V was clipped by 0 bases and J by 3 bases; unmatched bases: 6.

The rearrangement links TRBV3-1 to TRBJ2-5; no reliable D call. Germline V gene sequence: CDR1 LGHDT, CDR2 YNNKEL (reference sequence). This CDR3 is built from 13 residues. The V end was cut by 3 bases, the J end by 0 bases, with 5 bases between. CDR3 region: CASSQGNQETQYF. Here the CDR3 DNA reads TGTGCCAGCAGCCAGGGCAACCAAGAGACCCAGTACTTC.

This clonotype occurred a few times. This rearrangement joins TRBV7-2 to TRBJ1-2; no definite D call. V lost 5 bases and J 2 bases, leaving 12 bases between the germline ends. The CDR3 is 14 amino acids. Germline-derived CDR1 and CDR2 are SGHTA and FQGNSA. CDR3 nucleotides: TGTGCCAGCAGCCCCCCGACTACAAACTATGGCTACACCTTC. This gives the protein CASSPPTTNYGYTF.

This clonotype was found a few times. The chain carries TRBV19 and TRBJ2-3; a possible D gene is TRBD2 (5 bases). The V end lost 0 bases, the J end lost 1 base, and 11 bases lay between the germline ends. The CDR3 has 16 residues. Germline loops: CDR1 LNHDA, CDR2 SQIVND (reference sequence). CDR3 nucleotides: TGTGCCAGTAGTATAGATCTTGCGGGCGGCACAGATACGCAGTATTTT. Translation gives CASSIDLAGGTDTQYF.